A selection of T cell receptor beta chains follows, all from one sample in a study of blood T cell repertoires in COVID-19. Repertoires were generated with immunoSEQ multiplex PCR, while TCRdb's copy carries only in-frame clones and drops some. Of a few hundred thousand clones in the sample, approximately 82% were seen once. Sample: peripheral blood. The source is a woman in her 50s with acute or convalescent COVID-19. CDR3s include the opening cysteine and the closing phenylalanine or tryptophan. The D gene is left open where the match is weak. Only part of the rows carry a size: once, few, many, or a class if the clone is expanded.

j_call clone_size v_call d_call cdr3_aa cdr3_nt
TRBJ2-1 . TRBV30 . CAWKALAYDEQFF TGTGCCTGGAAAGCCCTAGCGTACGATGAGCAGTTCTTC
TRBJ2-3 . TRBV15 TRBD2 CATSRPLPASGYTDTQYF TGTGCCACCAGCAGACCTCTCCCGGCTAGCGGATACACAGATACGCAGTATTTT
TRBJ1-3 . TRBV5-5 TRBD1 CASSLKGQGSENTIYF TGTGCCAGCAGCTTAAAAGGACAGGGCTCGGAAAACACCATATATTTT
TRBJ1-5 many TRBV6-5 . CASSYAGFNQPQHF TGTGCCAGCAGTTATGCGGGCTTCAATCAGCCCCAGCATTTT
TRBJ2-1 once TRBV6-5 . CASSPHSSSYNEQFF TGTGCCAGCAGTCCCCACTCGAGCTCCTACAATGAGCAGTTCTTC
TRBJ2-2 . TRBV2 . CASPRNGLLGDTGELFF TGTGCCAGCCCAAGGAACGGTCTTTTAGGGGACACCGGGGAGCTGTTTTTT
TRBJ1-2 . TRBV23-1 . CASSHWGRWGYTF TGCGCCAGCAGTCATTGGGGGCGTTGGGGCTACACCTTC
TRBJ1-2 once TRBV30 . CAWTGVGYTF TGTGCCTGGACAGGGGTAGGCTACACCTTC
TRBJ2-2 . TRBV27 . CASSFLNTGELFF TGTGCCAGCAGTTTTCTGAACACCGGGGAGCTGTTTTTT
TRBJ1-4 . TRBV3-1/TRBV3-2 . CASSHGNEKLFF TGTGCCAGCAGCCACGGTAATGAAAAACTGTTTTTT
TRBJ2-1 . TRBV7-6 TRBD2 CASIGGNEQFF TGTGCCAGCATCGGGGGGAATGAGCAGTTCTTC
TRBJ2-1 . TRBV9 . CASSVALPSSYNEQFF TGTGCCAGCAGCGTAGCCCTCCCTAGCTCCTACAATGAGCAGTTCTTC
TRBJ2-4 once TRBV2 TRBD1 CASSERTGKTDIQYF TGTGCCAGCAGTGAAAGGACAGGGAAAACGGACATTCAGTACTTC
TRBJ2-5 once TRBV6-5 . CASSYNRDYQETQYF TGTGCCAGCAGTTATAATAGGGACTACCAAGAGACCCAGTACTTC
TRBJ2-7 . TRBV7-9 . CASSLGDTSHYEQYF TGTGCCAGCAGCTTAGGGGACACATCGCACTACGAGCAGTACTTC
TRBJ1-1 . TRBV14 . CASSQVSGTPRGTEAFF TGTGCCAGCAGCCAAGTCTCTGGGACTCCCCGGGGCACTGAAGCTTTCTTT
TRBJ1-1 . TRBV6-5 . CASRIKKNTEAFF TGTGCCAGCAGAATCAAAAAGAACACTGAAGCTTTCTTT
TRBJ1-2 few TRBV5-1 . CASSLDGEGYGYTF TGCGCCAGCAGCTTGGACGGGGAAGGATATGGCTACACCTTC
TRBJ1-2 . TRBV7-2 TRBD1 CASSPDRASYGYTF TGTGCCAGCAGCCCGGACAGGGCGAGCTATGGCTACACCTTC
TRBJ2-3 . TRBV5-1 . CASSLAGAPTDTQYF TGCGCCAGCAGCTTGGCGGGAGCCCCCACAGATACGCAGTATTTT
TRBJ2-3 . TRBV7-9 TRBD2 CASSSSRRGGADTQYF TGTGCCAGCAGCTCCTCCCGACGGGGGGGCGCAGATACGCAGTATTTT
TRBJ2-3 . TRBV11-2 TRBD1 CASSQRTGTGTQYF TGTGCCAGCAGCCAACGGACGGGGACAGGTACGCAGTATTTT
TRBJ2-1 once TRBV5-1 . CASSFPSNMDEQFF TGCGCCAGCAGCTTTCCTAGTAATATGGATGAGCAGTTCTTC
TRBJ2-7 . TRBV7-9 . CASSLLDTGDYEQYF TGTGCCAGCAGCTTACTGGATACAGGCGACTACGAGCAGTACTTC
TRBJ1-1 . TRBV6-5 . CASSMGHKGTEAFF TGTGCCAGCAGCATGGGACATAAGGGAACTGAAGCTTTCTTT
TRBJ1-4 . TRBV7-2 TRBD1 CASSSGGGQGNEKLFF TGTGCCAGCAGCTCCGGGGGGGGACAGGGTAATGAAAAACTGTTTTTT
TRBJ1-6 . TRBV7-9 TRBD1 CASSPNRGQVSPLHF TGTGCCAGCAGCCCCAACAGGGGGCAAGTTTCACCCCTCCACTTT
TRBJ1-2 . TRBV5-8 . CASSWAGANYGYTF TGTGCCAGCAGTTGGGCGGGTGCTAACTATGGCTACACCTTC
TRBJ2-2 . TRBV5-1 TRBD1 CASSYSGTANTGELFF TGCGCCAGCAGCTACTCCGGGACAGCTAACACCGGGGAGCTGTTTTTT
TRBJ2-1 . TRBV2 TRBD1 CASSDDRAINEQFF TGTGCCAGCAGTGACGACAGGGCCATCAATGAGCAGTTCTTC
TRBJ1-1 . TRBV21-1 . CASTETCNTEAFF TGTGCCAGCACTGAAACTTGTAACACTGAAGCTTTCTTT
TRBJ1-4 . TRBV3-1/TRBV3-2 . CASSRAGTNEKLFF TGTGCCAGCAGCCGGGCAGGGACTAATGAAAAACTGTTTTTT
TRBJ1-4 . TRBV5-1 . CASSHNGQHENEKLFF TGCGCCAGCAGCCACAACGGACAGCACGAAAATGAAAAACTGTTTTTT
TRBJ2-1 . TRBV5-4 TRBD2 CASSLVLAGEGEQFF TGTGCCAGCAGCTTGGTTCTAGCGGGAGAAGGTGAGCAGTTCTTC
TRBJ2-5 . TRBV19 . CASSISDGETQYF TGTGCCAGTAGTATTAGCGATGGGGAGACCCAGTACTTC
TRBJ1-2 . TRBV5-6 . CASSLAAEYGYTF TGTGCCAGCAGTCTAGCAGCAGAATATGGCTACACCTTC
TRBJ1-1 . TRBV11-3 . CASSLGASTEAFF TGTGCCAGCAGCTTAGGGGCATCCACTGAAGCTTTCTTT
TRBJ1-2 once TRBV5-6 . CASSLRGGEAKGYTF TGTGCCAGCAGCCTCAGAGGGGGAGAGGCGAAAGGCTACACCTTC
TRBJ1-1 . TRBV6-5 TRBD1 CASSYALGGYTEAFF TGTGCCAGCAGTTACGCTTTAGGGGGCTACACTGAAGCTTTCTTT
TRBJ1-1 . TRBV9 . CASTSEGGDEAFF TGTGCCAGCACCTCAGAAGGCGGGGATGAAGCTTTCTTT
TRBJ1-5 . TRBV19 . CASTRTADNQPQHF TGTGCCAGTACCCGGACAGCGGACAATCAGCCCCAGCATTTT
TRBJ1-6 once TRBV10-3 . CAIRGPSGDNSPLHF TGTGCCATCAGGGGGCCCTCAGGGGATAATTCACCCCTCCACTTT